This TCR beta chain was sequenced during a study of OX40 agonist ivuxolimab in advanced cancers. Across the study: A mean age of about 59 years, range roughly 20 to 90, was recorded, and over 65% were male. Earlier treatment with anti-PD-1, anti-PD-L1 or anti-CTLA-4 was permitted, and about 40% had received some. Three patients had partial responses: one hepatocellular carcinoma, two cutaneous melanoma.

The method was immunoSEQ multiplex PCR; TCRdb's version includes in-frame clones alone and lacks a portion of them. The profile shows about 81,000 clones, under 95% of them singletons. In germline, CDR1 is LNHDA, CDR2 SQIVND (reference sequence). The V gene lost 8 bases and the J gene lost 5 bases, with 13 bases spanning the gap. The CDR3 is 12 residues long. This specimen consisted of CD4+ or CD8+ T cells sorted from blood, obtained in a trial of the OX40 agonist ivuxolimab. The chain combines TRBV19 with TRBJ2-7, with a possible D match to TRBD2 (6 bases). The clonotype comes from an adult with an advanced solid tumor such as melanoma, head and neck, liver or kidney cancer. The CDR3 is CASRRADHEQYF. The CDR3 DNA is TGTGCCAGTCGGAGGGCCGACCACGAGCAGTACTTC.